These 17 T cell receptor beta chains share one sample of origin, sequenced in a study of blood T cell repertoires in COVID-19. Generated by immunoSEQ multiplex PCR, the TCRdb table keeps only in-frame clones and is missing some. The top ten hold less than 30% of the sample, which has about 38,000 clones, 90% seen once. Specimen: peripheral blood. Receptor source: a man aged 55 to 70 with active or convalescent COVID-19.

This rearrangement joins TRBV5-4 to TRBJ1-1, with 7 positions matching TRBD1. V gave up 2 bases and J gave up 6 bases; unmatched junction bases: 13. CDR1 is SGHNT, CDR2 YYREEE, per germline (reference sequence). The CDR3 totals 16 residues. In DNA, the CDR3 is TGTGCCAGCAGCTTCGCCTACAGGACAGGCGGTTCTGAAGCTTTCTTT. This codes for CASSFAYRTGGSEAFF. Based on the CDR3 plus reference TRBV5-4 and TRBJ1-1, the full variable domain is ETGVTQSPTHLIKTRGQQVTLRCSSQSGHNTVSWYQQALGQGPQFIFQYYREEENGRGNFPPRFSGLQFPNYSSELNVNALELDDSALYLCASSFAYRTGGSEAFFGQGTRLTVV.

The rearrangement joins TRBV27 to TRBJ2-3, with a possible D match to TRBD1 (5 bases). From germline, CDR1 is MNHEY and CDR2 SMNVEV (reference sequence). V dropped 5 bases and J dropped 0 bases, with 18 bases sitting between them. CDR3 size: 17 residues. The CDR3, as DNA: TGTGCCAGCAGTAGGAAAGGGGTTGGGGCTAGCACAGATACGCAGTATTTT. Translation gives CASSRKGVGASTDTQYF.

The chain joins TRBV4-1 to TRBJ2-3; D is unresolved. This CDR3 spans 12 amino acids. Germline V gives CDR1 MGHRA, CDR2 YSYEKL. With 2 bases removed from V and 6 bases from J, the gap between germline ends came to 6 bases. DNA for the CDR3: TGCGCCAGCAGCCAACCCAGGGATACGCAGTATTTT. This encodes CASSQPRDTQYF.

The chain is built from TRBV9 and TRBJ2-1; 13 nucleotides agree with TRBD2. CDR3 length: 13 amino acids. CDR1 is SGDLS and CDR2 is YYNGEE in the germline V gene. J lost 15 bases, V lost 3 bases, and 6 bases had no gene match. CDR3 residues: CASSDGTSGIVFF. For the CDR3, the DNA is TGTGCCAGCAGCGATGGGACTAGCGGGATAGTGTTCTTC.

The chain is built from TRBV6-2 or TRBV6-3 and TRBJ2-5, with D possibly matching TRBD2 (6 bases). Germline CDR1 reads MNHEY; CDR2 reads SVGEGT. V lost 4 bases and J lost 14, with 23 bases in between. The CDR3 has 14 amino acids. CDR3 sequence: CASSSPRLVGRPYF. CDR3 sequence (DNA): TGTGCCAGCAGTTCCCCCCGACTAGTAGGACGCCCCTACTTC.

The rearrangement uses TRBV30 and TRBJ2-1; TRBD2 matches at 14 bases. Trimming removed 2 bases from V and 3 bases from J; junction bases left unmatched: 6. From germline, CDR1 is GTSNPN and CDR2 SVGIG (reference sequence). This CDR3 has 17 amino acids. The CDR3 sequence is CAWSPRTSGRIYNEQFF. The CDR3 coding sequence is TGTGCCTGGAGTCCGAGGACTAGCGGGAGGATCTACAATGAGCAGTTCTTC. The whole variable domain, remainder taken from reference TRBV30 and TRBJ2-1, is SQTIHQWPATLVQPVGSPLSLECTVEGTSNPNLYWYRQAAGRGLQLLFYSVGIGQISSEVPQNLSASRPQDRQFILSSKKLLLSDSGFYLCAWSPRTSGRIYNEQFFGPGTRLTVL.

This chain uses TRBV7-8 with TRBJ1-1, with D maybe TRBD1 (5 bases). Trimming stripped 5 bases from V and 0 bases from J, with 13 bases between. Germline loops: CDR1 SGHVS, CDR2 FQNEAQ. The CDR3 length is 15 residues. The DNA for the CDR3 is TGTGCCAGCAGCGCCGACAGCGACATGAACACTGAAGCTTTCTTT. This translates into CASSADSDMNTEAFF.

The gene calls are TRBV23-1 and TRBJ1-5; weak D call: TRBD1 (6 bases). TRBV23-1 is recorded as an ORF, its role being uncertain. The V end was cut by 6 bases, the J end by 6 bases, with 21 bases between. This CDR3 is built from 16 residues. The CDR3 reads CASSAGRGYGIQPQHF. The CDR3 DNA reads TGCGCCAGCAGCGCGGGTAGGGGGTACGGGATTCAGCCCCAGCATTTT.

The DNA of the CDR3 is TGTGCCAGCAGCCAAGCTCCTTCCAGGACAGACTCCTATGGCTACACCTTC. It yields the protein CASSQAPSRTDSYGYTF. The chain has TRBV3-1 (or the pseudogene TRBV3-2) and TRBJ1-2, with D possibly matching TRBD1 (6 bases). Between the trimmed V and J ends, which lost 1 base and 4 bases, there was a span of 19 bases. Germline values: CDR1 LGHDT, CDR2 YNNKEL (reference sequence). The CDR3 is made up of 17 amino acids.

V usage is TRBV11-3 and J usage is TRBJ2-1; D possibly corresponds to TRBD1 (7 bases). V was pared by 8 bases and J by 4 bases, with 12 bases between. Germline CDR1 SGHNT, CDR2 YENEEA. The CDR3 has 13 amino acids. The CDR3 DNA reads TGTGCCAGCTCACAGGGGACTTACAATGAGCAGTTCTTC. Amino acids: CASSQGTYNEQFF.

This clone was seen more than once but under ten times. The V call is TRBV7-2, the J call TRBJ1-5; no clear D. CDR1 and CDR2 from the germline V gene are SGHTA and FQGNSA. V was trimmed by 5 bases and J by 2 bases, leaving 10 bases between them. This CDR3 comprises 14 residues. The CDR3 DNA follows: TGTGCCAGCAGCCCACAGAGGGGCAATCAGCCCCAGCATTTT. Amino acid sequence: CASSPQRGNQPQHF. Full variable domain (remainder filled in from reference TRBV7-2 and TRBJ1-5): GAGVSQSPSNKVTEKGKDVELRCDPISGHTALYWYRQSLGQGLEFLIYFQGNSAPDKSGLPSDRFSAERTGGSVSTLTIQRTQQEDSAVYLCASSPQRGNQPQHFGDGTRLSIL.

DNA for the CDR3: TGCGCCAGCAGCTTGGTGTCTAGCGCATCCTACGAGCAGTACTTC. Translating it yields CASSLVSSASYEQYF. The chain couples TRBV5-1 to TRBJ2-7; perhaps TRBD2 as D (6 bases). Germline lookup yields CDR1 SGHRS and CDR2 YFSETQ. This CDR3 is built from 15 residues. Trimming removed 0 bases at V and 1 base at J, with 11 bases between.

CDR3 region: CASSADRVGNTIYF. CDR3 in DNA: TGCGCCAGCAGCGCAGACAGGGTTGGAAACACCATATATTTT. The rearrangement uses TRBV5-1 and TRBJ1-3; 7 nucleotides line up with TRBD1. Germline loops: CDR1 SGHRS, CDR2 YFSETQ. CDR3 length: 14 residues. With V trimmed by 4 bases and J by 3 bases, 4 bases remained unmatched.

J is TRBJ2-7 and V is TRBV4-2; 7 bases are a match to TRBD2. This CDR3 has 17 amino acids. V lost 0 bases to trimming and J lost 1 base; unmatched junction nucleotides: 9. CDR1 and CDR2 from the germline V gene are LGHNA and YNFKEQ. As DNA, the CDR3 is TGTGCCAGCAGCCAAGATCACGGACTAGGCCCTTCCTACGAGCAGTACTTC. It codes for CASSQDHGLGPSYEQYF.

The chain couples TRBV7-8 to TRBJ1-6; a possible D gene is TRBD1 (5 bases). The V and J ends lost 6 bases and 8 bases respectively, with 8 bases between them. The CDR3 runs to 12 residues. The germline CDR1 and CDR2 sequences are SGHVS and FQNEAQ. In nucleotides, the CDR3 is TGTGCCAGCAGGAAAGGGGATTCACCCCTCCACTTT. It specifies CASRKGDSPLHF.

This clone showed up just once. V is TRBV7-2 and J is TRBJ2-5; 12 nucleotides line up with TRBD2. V trimming: 4 bases; J trimming: 4 bases; junction bases outside the gene matches: 13. This CDR3 region has 18 residues. Germline CDR1 SGHTA, CDR2 FQGNSA. CDR3 bases: TGTGCCAGCAGCTCGACTAGCGGGAGTGGAGGTAAAAGAGAGACCCAGTACTTC. Its translation: CASSSTSGSGGKRETQYF.

This sequence joins TRBV9 and TRBJ2-4; 7 nucleotides line up with TRBD1. CDR1 and CDR2 from the germline V gene are SGDLS and YYNGEE. The trim removed 3 bases at V and 6 bases at J, leaving 3 bases unmatched. This CDR3 has 13 residues. The CDR3 loop is CASSAGGGNIQYF. CDR3 DNA sequence: TGTGCCAGCAGCGCAGGGGGTGGAAACATTCAGTACTTC.